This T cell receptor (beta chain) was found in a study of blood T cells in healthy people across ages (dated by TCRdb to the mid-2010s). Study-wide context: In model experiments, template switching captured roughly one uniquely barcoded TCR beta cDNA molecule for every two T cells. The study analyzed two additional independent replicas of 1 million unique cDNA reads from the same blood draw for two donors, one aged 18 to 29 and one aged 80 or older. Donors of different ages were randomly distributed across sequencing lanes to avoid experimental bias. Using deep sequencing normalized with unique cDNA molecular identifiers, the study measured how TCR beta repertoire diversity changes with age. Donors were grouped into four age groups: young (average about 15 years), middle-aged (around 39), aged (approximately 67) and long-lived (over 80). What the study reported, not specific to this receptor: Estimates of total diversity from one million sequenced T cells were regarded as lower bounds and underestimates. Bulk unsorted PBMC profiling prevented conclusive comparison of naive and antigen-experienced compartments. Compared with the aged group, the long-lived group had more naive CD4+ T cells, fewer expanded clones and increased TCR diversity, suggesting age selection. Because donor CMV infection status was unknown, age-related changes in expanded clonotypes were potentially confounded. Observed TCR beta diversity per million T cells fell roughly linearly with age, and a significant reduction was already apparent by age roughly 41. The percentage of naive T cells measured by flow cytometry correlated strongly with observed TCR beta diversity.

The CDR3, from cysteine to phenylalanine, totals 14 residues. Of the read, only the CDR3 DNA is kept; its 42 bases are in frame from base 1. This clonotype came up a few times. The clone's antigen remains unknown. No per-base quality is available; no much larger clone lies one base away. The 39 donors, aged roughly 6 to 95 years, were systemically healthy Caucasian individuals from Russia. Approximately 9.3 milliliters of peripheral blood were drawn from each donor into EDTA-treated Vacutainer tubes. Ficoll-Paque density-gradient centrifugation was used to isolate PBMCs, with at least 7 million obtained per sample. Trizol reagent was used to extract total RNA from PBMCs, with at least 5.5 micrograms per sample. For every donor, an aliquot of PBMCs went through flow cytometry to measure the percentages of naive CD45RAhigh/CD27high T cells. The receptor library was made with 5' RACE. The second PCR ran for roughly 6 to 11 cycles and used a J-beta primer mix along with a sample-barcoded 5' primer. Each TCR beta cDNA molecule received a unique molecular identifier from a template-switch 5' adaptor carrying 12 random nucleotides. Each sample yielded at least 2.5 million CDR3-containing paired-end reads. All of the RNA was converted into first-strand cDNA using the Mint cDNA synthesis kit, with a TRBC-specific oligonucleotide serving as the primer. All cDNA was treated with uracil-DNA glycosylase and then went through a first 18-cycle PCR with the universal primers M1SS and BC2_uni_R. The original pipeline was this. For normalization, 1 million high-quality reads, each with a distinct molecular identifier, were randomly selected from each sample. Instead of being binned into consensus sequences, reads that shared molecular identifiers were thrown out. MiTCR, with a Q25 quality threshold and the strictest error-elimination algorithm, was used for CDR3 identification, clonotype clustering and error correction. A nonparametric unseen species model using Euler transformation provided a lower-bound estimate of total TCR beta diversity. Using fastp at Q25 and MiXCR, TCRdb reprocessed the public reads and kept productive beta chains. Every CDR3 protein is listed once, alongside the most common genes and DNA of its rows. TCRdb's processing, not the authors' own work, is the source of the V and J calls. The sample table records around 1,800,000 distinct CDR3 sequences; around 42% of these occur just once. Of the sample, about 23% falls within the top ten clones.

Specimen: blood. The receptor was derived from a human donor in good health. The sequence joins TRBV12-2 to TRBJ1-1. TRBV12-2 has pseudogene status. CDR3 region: CASRPDGENTEAFF. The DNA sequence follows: TGTGCAAGTCGCCCCGACGGTGAGAACACTGAAGCTTTCTTT.